The 30 T cell receptor beta chains presented below share a single source sample, sequenced in a study of OX40 agonist ivuxolimab in advanced cancers. Clones were read by immunoSEQ multiplex PCR, and TCRdb kept only the in-frame ones, dropping some. The table lists some 45,000 clones, 75% to 80% of them singletons, with approximately 7.9% in the top ten. The material was CD4+ or CD8+ T cells sorted from blood, obtained in a trial of the OX40 agonist ivuxolimab. These receptors all come from an adult with an advanced solid tumor such as melanoma, head and neck, liver or kidney cancer.

The chain recombines TRBV20-1 with TRBJ2-1; unclear D gene. CDR3 length: 11 amino acids. Germline V gene data show CDR1 as DFQATT and CDR2 as SNEGSKA (reference sequence). The CDR3 coding sequence is TGCGTAAGCCGCCTCTACAATGAGCAGTTCTTC. Encoded protein: CVSRLYNEQFF.

V gene TRBV18 combines with J gene TRBJ1-3, with a tentative D call TRBD1 (6 bases). CDR1 and CDR2 (germline): KGHSH, LQKENI. Trimming cost V 0 bases and J 5 bases, with 11 bases left between them. The CDR3 length is 15 residues. CDR3 in DNA: TGTGCCAGCTCACCACCGCAGGGGTCTAGAAACACCATATATTTT. Its translation is CASSPPQGSRNTIYF.

This chain connects TRBV5-6 to TRBJ2-7; D may match TRBD1 or TRBD2 (5 bases each). The CDR3 contains 15 residues. The V gene's germline CDR1 is SGHDT and CDR2 YYEEEE. The V end was cut by 0 bases, the J end by 6 bases, with 16 bases between. The CDR3 spells CASSLASGPAAEQYF. Written as DNA, the CDR3 is TGTGCCAGCAGCTTGGCCTCGGGACCGGCGGCCGAGCAGTACTTC.

This clone was detected only a few times. The gene calls are TRBV18 and TRBJ2-2; D could derive from TRBD1 or TRBD2 (5 bases each). The V gene's germline CDR1 is KGHSH and CDR2 LQKENI. This CDR3 is 15 amino acids long. V was pared by 0 bases and J by 5 bases, with 10 bases between. The CDR3, as DNA: TGTGCCAGCTCACCACCGGGGGAATTAACCGGGGAGCTGTTTTTT. Its translation is CASSPPGELTGELFF.

This clone was picked up one time. The V call is TRBV15, the J call TRBJ2-3; TRBD1 agrees at 9 bases. V lost 1 base, J lost 3 bases, and 5 bases stayed unmatched. Germline lookup yields CDR1 LNHNV and CDR2 YYDKDF (reference sequence). The CDR3 totals 16 residues. For the CDR3, the DNA is TGTGCCACCAGCAGAGTACAGGGGGCTGGGACAGATACGCAGTATTTT. It yields the protein CATSRVQGAGTDTQYF.

The CDR3 region has the DNA TGTGCCAGCAGTGATCTCGGGACTAGAGGTAGCGAGCAGTACTTC. This gives the protein CASSDLGTRGSEQYF. The chain joins TRBV2 to TRBJ2-7, with 8 nucleotides matching TRBD2. The V and J ends lost 3 bases and 6 bases, in that order; junction bases with no gene match: 10. Germline CDR1 and CDR2: SNHLY and FYNNEI. The CDR3 length is 15 residues.

This clone was picked up a small number of times. This chain connects TRBV6-6 to TRBJ1-5, with D perhaps matching TRBD1 (5 bases). This CDR3 is 14 amino acids long. V shed 4 bases and J shed 7 bases, with 14 bases lying between them. Germline-derived CDR1 and CDR2 are MNHNY and SVGAGI (reference sequence). The CDR3 loop is CASSSLGVHQPQHF. CDR3 DNA: TGTGCCAGCAGTTCCCTAGGGGTCCACCAGCCCCAGCATTTT.

Concerning this clone itself: The limits of the CDR3 on the DNA are not certain, so only TCRdb's listed CDR3 is given. The gene calls are TRBV5-6 and TRBJ2-3. Counting both end residues, the CDR3 totals 14 amino acids. Germline CDR1 is SGHDT and CDR2 is YYEEEE. The CDR3 sequence: CASSFGPGTDTQYF.

V and J are TRBV6-6 and TRBJ2-7, with 12 nucleotides matching TRBD2. Germline V gene sequence: CDR1 MNHNY, CDR2 SVGAGI (reference sequence). The CDR3 covers 15 residues. Germline trimming cut 5 bases from V and 3 bases from J; bases unmatched to any gene: 5. CDR3 region: CASSGRLAGDYEQYF. The CDR3 bases are TGTGCCAGCAGTGGGAGACTAGCGGGGGACTACGAGCAGTACTTC.

This rearrangement joins TRBV18 to TRBJ1-2, with TRBD1 as a possible D gene (5 bases). The germline V gene encodes CDR1 KGHSH and CDR2 LQKENI. The V gene lost 3 bases and the J gene lost 0 bases, with 14 bases spanning the gap. The CDR3 contains 16 residues. The CDR3 DNA sequence: TGTGCCAGCTCACCTAGAGGACACCAAGCTAACTATGGCTACACCTTC. This codes for CASSPRGHQANYGYTF.

The gene calls are TRBV30 and TRBJ2-7; no definite D call. Trimming shortened V by 0 bases and J by 5 bases, and 11 bases separated the two germline ends. This CDR3 has 13 residues. Germline V gene data show CDR1 as GTSNPN and CDR2 as SVGIG (reference sequence). Here the CDR3 reads CAWSVGSGHEQYF. CDR3 nucleotides: TGTGCCTGGAGTGTCGGGTCAGGTCACGAGCAGTACTTC.

V is TRBV25-1 and J is TRBJ1-2; no reliable D call. Trimming removed 3 bases at V and 1 base at J, with 15 bases between. The CDR3 contains 16 residues. The germline gives CDR1 MGHDK, CDR2 SYGVNS. The CDR3 DNA reads TGTGCCAGCAGTGACCCCTCGGGTCGGGGTAACTATGGCTACACCTTC. Translating gives CASSDPSGRGNYGYTF.

The rearrangement joins TRBV7-2 to TRBJ2-4, with D hard to call. V lost 0 bases to trimming and J lost 9 bases, with 9 bases between them. The germline gives CDR1 SGHTA, CDR2 FQGNSA. The CDR3 consists of 13 residues. The CDR3 coding sequence is TGTGCCAGCAGCTTAGCGGGGTCGAGCATTCAGTACTTC. Amino acids: CASSLAGSSIQYF. Full variable domain (outside the CDR3, taken from reference TRBV7-2 and TRBJ2-4): GAGVSQSPSNKVTEKGKDVELRCDPISGHTALYWYRQSLGQGLEFLIYFQGNSAPDKSGLPSDRFSAERTGGSVSTLTIQRTQQEDSAVYLCASSLAGSSIQYFGAGTRLSVL.

The genes are TRBV30 and TRBJ1-6; TRBD1 matches 7 bases. The CDR3 length is 15 residues. CDR1 GTSNPN and CDR2 SVGIG come from the germline V gene (reference sequence). V was clipped by 6 bases and J by 3 bases; unmatched bases: 8. CDR3 sequence (DNA): TGTGCCTGCAGTCCGGGACAGCTCTATAATTCACCCCTCCACTTT. It specifies CACSPGQLYNSPLHF.

The chain has TRBV30 and TRBJ2-5; TRBD2 matches 7 bases. CDR3 length: 14 amino acids. V lost 1 base, J lost 5 bases, and 7 bases stayed unmatched. The V gene's germline CDR1 is GTSNPN and CDR2 SVGIG (reference sequence). CDR3 coding DNA: TGTGCCTGGAGTGGGCCGGGAGGAATGGAGACCCAGTACTTC. Residues: CAWSGPGGMETQYF.

In this sample, this clone turned up a few times. The chain employs TRBV5-1 and TRBJ2-2; maybe TRBD2 (6 bases). Trimming removed 4 bases from V and 6 bases from J, with 16 bases in between. The CDR3 has 15 amino acids. Germline V gene sequence: CDR1 SGHRS, CDR2 YFSETQ. The CDR3: CASSPGHGGSGELFF. Written as DNA, the CDR3 is TGCGCCAGCAGCCCGGGGCATGGGGGGTCCGGGGAGCTGTTTTTT.

The chain uses TRBV29-1 and TRBJ2-7; perhaps TRBD1 as D (6 bases). V was pared by 4 bases and J by 2 bases, with 12 bases between. Germline V gene lookup returns CDR1 SQVTM and CDR2 ANQGSEA. The CDR3 sequence is 13 residues long. The CDR3 is CSVGDRLAYEQYF. In nucleotides, the CDR3 is TGCAGCGTTGGAGACAGGCTCGCCTACGAGCAGTACTTC.

This clone has just a few counts. The chain couples TRBV6-5 to TRBJ2-7, with 7 bases matching TRBD1. V gave up 0 bases and J gave up 2 bases; unmatched junction bases: 7. CDR1 is MNHEY, CDR2 SVGAGI, per germline. The CDR3 sequence is 16 residues long. CDR3 sequence reads: CASSYSVRDSAYEQYF. CDR3 nucleotide sequence: TGTGCCAGCAGTTACTCGGTCCGGGACAGCGCCTACGAGCAGTACTTC.

This clone appeared a single time. The chain carries TRBV25-1 and TRBJ1-2, with TRBD1 identical over 7 bases. From germline, CDR1 is MGHDK and CDR2 SYGVNS. The CDR3 totals 15 residues. V shed 6 bases, J shed 8 bases, and the junction held 15 bases outside the gene matches. CDR3 region: CASSRTGEEAYGYTF. In nucleotides, the CDR3 is TGTGCCAGCAGCCGAACAGGGGAGGAAGCGTACGGCTACACCTTC.

This chain connects TRBV30 to TRBJ1-2; TRBD1 matches at 7 bases. Germline values: CDR1 GTSNPN, CDR2 SVGIG (reference sequence). Trimming cost V 0 bases and J 10 bases; bases outside gene matches: 5. CDR3 length: 12 amino acids. CDR3 loop: CAWSVGQEVYTF. The CDR3 coding sequence is TGTGCCTGGAGTGTCGGACAGGAAGTCTACACCTTC.

This rearrangement joins TRBV5-4 to TRBJ1-1, with D possibly matching TRBD1 (6 bases). CDR3 size: 13 residues. CDR1 and CDR2 (germline): SGHNT, YYREEE (reference sequence). Between the trimmed V and J ends, which lost 6 bases and 2 bases, there was a span of 11 bases. The CDR3 sequence is CASTLDRNTEAFF. The CDR3, as DNA: TGTGCCAGCACTCTGGACAGAAACACTGAAGCTTTCTTT.

The CDR3 here is CASSLESGLYNEQFF. The CDR3 bases are TGCGCCAGCAGCTTGGAATCAGGTTTATACAATGAGCAGTTCTTC. The chain carries TRBV5-1 and TRBJ2-1; D is unresolved. This CDR3 region has 15 residues. V was cut by 0 bases and J by 4 bases, with 11 bases left in between. In germline, CDR1 is SGHRS, CDR2 YFSETQ.

The rearrangement uses TRBV19 and TRBJ2-4, with 8 bases matching TRBD1. V trimming: 3 bases; J trimming: 3 bases; junction bases outside the gene matches: 7. CDR1 is LNHDA, CDR2 SQIVND, per germline (reference sequence). The CDR3 spans 16 residues. The CDR3 reads CASSISGGGGKNIQYF. The CDR3 DNA sequence: TGTGCCAGTAGTATTTCAGGGGGCGGCGGCAAAAACATTCAGTACTTC.

The chain links TRBV30 to TRBJ1-5; tentatively, D is TRBD1 (5 bases). Between the trimmed V and J ends, which lost 3 bases and 0 bases, there was a span of 12 bases. CDR3 length equals 15 residues. The germline V gene encodes CDR1 GTSNPN and CDR2 SVGIG (reference sequence). The DNA for the CDR3 is TGTGCCTGGAGCATGGGTCAGGGTAGCAATCAGCCCCAGCATTTT. The encoded protein is CAWSMGQGSNQPQHF. Looking up the rest from reference TRBV30 and TRBJ1-5 gives the full variable domain: SQTIHQWPATLVQPVGSPLSLECTVEGTSNPNLYWYRQAAGRGLQLLFYSVGIGQISSEVPQNLSASRPQDRQFILSSKKLLLSDSGFYLCAWSMGQGSNQPQHFGDGTRLSIL.

As DNA, the CDR3 is TGTGCCATACAGCGATATCCGAACACTGAAGCTTTCTTT. This gives the protein CAIQRYPNTEAFF. The chain couples TRBV15 to TRBJ1-1, with D unclear. With 10 bases removed from V and 1 base from J, the gap between germline ends came to 13 bases. The CDR3 contains 13 residues. CDR1 and CDR2 from the germline V gene are LNHNV and YYDKDF (reference sequence).

The CDR3 loop reads CASSDGASGVGADTQYF. CDR3 bases: TGTGCCAGCAGTGATGGGGCTAGCGGGGTGGGTGCAGATACGCAGTATTTT. The chain links TRBV2 to TRBJ2-3, with 9 bases that match TRBD2. The V gene end was trimmed by 3 bases and the J gene end by 4 bases; junction bases not matched to a gene: 11. The CDR3 runs 17 residues. The germline CDR1 and CDR2 sequences are SNHLY and FYNNEI.

The J gene is TRBJ2-7, the V gene TRBV4-3, with D perhaps TRBD1 or TRBD2 (5 bases each). The CDR3 loop spans 19 amino acids. V shed 0 bases and J shed 2 bases, with 23 bases lying between them. The germline V gene encodes CDR1 LGHNA and CDR2 YSLEER. The DNA of the CDR3 is TGCGCCAGCAGCCAAGAAAGAGATCTAGGGACGGAAGGTCCCTACGAGCAGTACTTC. This sequence encodes CASSQERDLGTEGPYEQYF.

This chain connects TRBV2 to TRBJ2-5, with 9 positions matching TRBD2. The CDR3 contains 15 residues. The junction had 7 bases not matched to a gene; V was cut back by 2 bases and J by 6 bases. Germline CDR1 is SNHLY and CDR2 is FYNNEI. The CDR3 DNA is TGTGCCAGCAGTGAACTCGGGACTAGCAGCCAGACCCAGTACTTC. Encoded protein: CASSELGTSSQTQYF.

This chain connects TRBV9 to TRBJ2-3; TRBD2 matches 16 bases. V lost 0 bases to trimming and J lost 0 bases; unmatched junction nucleotides: 10. Germline V gives CDR1 SGDLS, CDR2 YYNGEE. The CDR3 covers 21 residues. DNA of the CDR3: TGTGCCAGCAGCGTAGCGGGGACTAGCGGGAGGGCAATGATAAGCACAGATACGCAGTATTTT. Protein product: CASSVAGTSGRAMISTDTQYF.

A few counts support this clone. The gene calls are TRBV5-1 and TRBJ2-7; 10 positions match TRBD1. V shed 3 bases and J 6 bases; nucleotides not matched to a gene: 9. The CDR3 sequence is 15 residues long. Germline V CDR1 and CDR2: SGHRS, YFSETQ. The CDR3 DNA reads TGCGCCAGCAGCTGGGGTGGGACAGGGGTAGGCGAGCAGTACTTC. This gives the protein CASSWGGTGVGEQYF.